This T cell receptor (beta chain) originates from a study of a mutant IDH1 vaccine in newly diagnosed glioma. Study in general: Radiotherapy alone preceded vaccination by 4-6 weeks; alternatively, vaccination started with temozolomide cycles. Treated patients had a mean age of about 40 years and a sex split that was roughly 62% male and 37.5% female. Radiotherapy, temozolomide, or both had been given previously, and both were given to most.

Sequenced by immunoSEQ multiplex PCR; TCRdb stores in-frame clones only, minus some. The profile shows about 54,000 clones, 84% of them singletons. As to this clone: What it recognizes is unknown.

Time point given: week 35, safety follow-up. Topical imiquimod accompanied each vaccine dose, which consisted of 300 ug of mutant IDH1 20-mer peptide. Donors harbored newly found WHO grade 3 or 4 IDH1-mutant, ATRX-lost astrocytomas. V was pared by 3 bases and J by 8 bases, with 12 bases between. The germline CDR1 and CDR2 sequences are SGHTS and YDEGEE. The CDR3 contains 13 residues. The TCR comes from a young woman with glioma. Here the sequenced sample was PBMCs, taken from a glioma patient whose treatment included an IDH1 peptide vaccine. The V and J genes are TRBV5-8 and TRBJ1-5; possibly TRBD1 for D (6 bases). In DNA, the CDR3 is TGTGCCAGCAGCTCACAGGGTAGCAAGCCCCAGCATTTT. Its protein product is CASSSQGSKPQHF.